This is a list of T cell receptor beta chains from one sample in a study of graft-versus-host responses after intestinal transplantation. Here immunoSEQ multiplex PCR was the method, and the copy in TCRdb shows in-frame clones only, minus some. The table records approximately 92,000 clones, around nine tenths of them present only once. For these TCRs, the target antigens are not known. Sequenced here: unstimulated CD8+ T cells sorted from spleen or lymph node cells, sampled before intestinal transplant. All receptors come from a human donor who received an intestinal transplant. The CDR3 runs from the conserved cysteine through the conserved F or W. D genes are given only for firm matches. Size is omitted from some rows. Given values are once, few, many or a class for expanded clones.

v_gene: TRBV25-1
d_gene: TRBD1
j_gene: TRBJ1-6
abundance: .
CDR3nt: TGTGCCAGCAGTGACCCCAGACAGGGGTTAGGGGTTAATTCACCCCTCCACTTT
CDR3aa: CASSDPRQGLGVNSPLHF

v_gene: TRBV4-1
d_gene: TRBD2
j_gene: TRBJ2-1
abundance: once
CDR3nt: TGCGCCAGCAGCCCGGGACTAGCGGGAGTACTTGAGCAGTTCTTC
CDR3aa: CASSPGLAGVLEQFF

v_gene: TRBV5-4
d_gene: .
j_gene: TRBJ2-7
abundance: .
CDR3nt: TGTGCCAGCAGCTCCGGGACGGCCGGGTTCTACGAGCAGTACTTC
CDR3aa: CASSSGTAGFYEQYF

v_gene: TRBV7-6
d_gene: TRBD1
j_gene: TRBJ2-7
abundance: .
CDR3nt: TGTGCCAGCAGCCAAAGGTCCGGACAGGGGTACGAGCAGTACTTC
CDR3aa: CASSQRSGQGYEQYF

v_gene: TRBV7-9
d_gene: TRBD2
j_gene: TRBJ2-1
abundance: .
CDR3nt: TGTGCCAGCAGCCCCGCCGGGACTAGCTCCTACAATGAGCAGTTCTTC
CDR3aa: CASSPAGTSSYNEQFF

v_gene: TRBV6-5
d_gene: .
j_gene: TRBJ1-5
abundance: few
CDR3nt: TGTGCCAGCAGTTACCTGGACGATCAGCCCCAGCATTTT
CDR3aa: CASSYLDDQPQHF

v_gene: TRBV27
d_gene: .
j_gene: TRBJ1-5
abundance: .
CDR3nt: TGTGCCAGCAGTTTGGGATCTAGCAATCAGCCCCAGCATTTT
CDR3aa: CASSLGSSNQPQHF

v_gene: TRBV14
d_gene: .
j_gene: TRBJ2-1
abundance: .
CDR3nt: TGTGCCAGCAGTAAGGCCCCCTTAACAGACTATGAGCAGTTCTTC
CDR3aa: CASSKAPLTDYEQFF

v_gene: TRBV27
d_gene: .
j_gene: TRBJ1-5
abundance: .
CDR3nt: TGTGCCAGCAGACCAGCAGGGATAGGAAATCAGCCCCAGCATTTT
CDR3aa: CASRPAGIGNQPQHF

v_gene: TRBV9
d_gene: .
j_gene: TRBJ2-3
abundance: .
CDR3nt: TGTGCCAGCAGCGTAGTTGGGTCCACAGATACGCAGTATTTT
CDR3aa: CASSVVGSTDTQYF

v_gene: TRBV6-5
d_gene: .
j_gene: TRBJ1-2
abundance: .
CDR3nt: TGTGCCAGCACCCCGGGGGGGAGGGACGGCGGCTACACCTTC
CDR3aa: CASTPGGRDGGYTF

v_gene: TRBV6-4
d_gene: .
j_gene: TRBJ2-3
abundance: .
CDR3nt: TGTGCCAGCGGACGAGGTGGCACAGATACGCAGTATTTT
CDR3aa: CASGRGGTDTQYF

v_gene: TRBV5-5
d_gene: .
j_gene: TRBJ2-7
abundance: .
CDR3nt: TGTGCCAGCAGTTCCACCGGGACAACCTACGAGCAGTACTTC
CDR3aa: CASSSTGTTYEQYF

v_gene: TRBV6-5
d_gene: .
j_gene: TRBJ2-1
abundance: .
CDR3nt: TGTGCCAGCAGTTTGGATTTTCCCCAGCACAATGAGCAGTTCTTC
CDR3aa: CASSLDFPQHNEQFF

v_gene: TRBV6-1
d_gene: TRBD1
j_gene: TRBJ1-1
abundance: .
CDR3nt: TGTGCCAGCAGTGAATGGCAGGGGGGATGGAACACTGAAGCTTTCTTT
CDR3aa: CASSEWQGGWNTEAFF

v_gene: TRBV2
d_gene: .
j_gene: TRBJ2-7
abundance: few
CDR3nt: TGTGCCAGCAACTCCCCTCCCGGGACTGGCTTATACGAGCAGTACTTC
CDR3aa: CASNSPPGTGLYEQYF

v_gene: TRBV11-3
d_gene: TRBD1
j_gene: TRBJ1-1
abundance: once
CDR3nt: TGTGCCAGCAGCCCCGGGACAGGTGAAGCTTTCTTT
CDR3aa: CASSPGTGEAFF

v_gene: TRBV5-4
d_gene: .
j_gene: TRBJ2-4
abundance: .
CDR3nt: TGTGCCAGCAGCTTCGGCAAAAACATTCAGTACTTC
CDR3aa: CASSFGKNIQYF

v_gene: TRBV7-6
d_gene: .
j_gene: TRBJ1-5
abundance: .
CDR3nt: TGTGCCAGCAGCTTAGACCTGGATCAGCCCCAGCATTTT
CDR3aa: CASSLDLDQPQHF

v_gene: TRBV11-1
d_gene: TRBD2
j_gene: TRBJ2-1
abundance: .
CDR3nt: TGTGCCAGCAGCCCCCTGGAGTTAAAGCGGGGCCACAATGAGCAGTTCTTC
CDR3aa: CASSPLELKRGHNEQFF

v_gene: TRBV5-4
d_gene: .
j_gene: TRBJ1-1
abundance: .
CDR3nt: TGTGCCAGCAGCTTGGGGGGGGACCTAAGGGAACTCTTT
CDR3aa: CASSLGGDLRELF

v_gene: TRBV1
d_gene: .
j_gene: TRBJ1-6
abundance: large
CDR3nt: TGCACCAGCAGCCAAGATTCACAGGGGGATTCACCCCTCCACTTT
CDR3aa: CTSSQDSQGDSPLHF

v_gene: TRBV2
d_gene: .
j_gene: TRBJ1-1
abundance: .
CDR3nt: TGTGCCAGCAGTCTAGAATCGAACACTGAAGCTTTCTTT
CDR3aa: CASSLESNTEAFF

v_gene: TRBV27
d_gene: .
j_gene: TRBJ2-7
abundance: .
CDR3nt: TGTGCCAGCAGTTTTGGAGGGGTCCCTTACGAGCAGTACTTC
CDR3aa: CASSFGGVPYEQYF

v_gene: TRBV9
d_gene: .
j_gene: TRBJ1-3
abundance: .
CDR3nt: TGTGCCAGCAGCGCCCTGGGGGGGGACAAATCAACTGGAAACACCATATATTTT
CDR3aa: CASSALGGDKSTGNTIYF

v_gene: TRBV11-1
d_gene: .
j_gene: TRBJ1-6
abundance: few
CDR3nt: TGTGCCAGCAGCTCTGAGGGGGAGCTGGCTACACCCCTCCACTTT
CDR3aa: CASSSEGELATPLHF

v_gene: TRBV12-5
d_gene: .
j_gene: TRBJ2-7
abundance: .
CDR3nt: TGTGCTAGTGGGTTAGACAGCCACGAGCAGTACTTC
CDR3aa: CASGLDSHEQYF

v_gene: TRBV19
d_gene: .
j_gene: TRBJ1-2
abundance: once
CDR3nt: TGTGCCAGTAGTATACCCCCGGGCCCGGACTATGGCTACACCTTC
CDR3aa: CASSIPPGPDYGYTF

v_gene: TRBV25-1
d_gene: .
j_gene: TRBJ2-7
abundance: .
CDR3nt: TGTGCCAGCAGTGAATGGGGAACCTACGAGCAGTACTTC
CDR3aa: CASSEWGTYEQYF

v_gene: TRBV7-9
d_gene: .
j_gene: TRBJ1-1
abundance: .
CDR3nt: TGTGCCAGCAGCCTAGAGTGGGGAGGCCACACTGAAGCTTTCTTT
CDR3aa: CASSLEWGGHTEAFF

v_gene: TRBV6-5
d_gene: .
j_gene: TRBJ1-1
abundance: few
CDR3nt: TGTGCCAGCAGTTACTACCCATGGGGGGGAGGAACTGAAGCTTTCTTT
CDR3aa: CASSYYPWGGGTEAFF

v_gene: TRBV5-6
d_gene: TRBD1
j_gene: TRBJ2-1
abundance: .
CDR3nt: TGTGCCAGCAGAGAACAGGGGACCTACAATGAGCAGTTCTTC
CDR3aa: CASREQGTYNEQFF

v_gene: TRBV19
d_gene: .
j_gene: TRBJ1-4
abundance: few
CDR3nt: TGTGCCAGTGCCTGGGGTGGAGGATGGAATGAAAAACTGTTTTTT
CDR3aa: CASAWGGGWNEKLFF

v_gene: TRBV4-1
d_gene: .
j_gene: TRBJ1-5
abundance: .
CDR3nt: TGCGCCAGCAGCCAAGTCGTGACCGCCAATCAGCCCCAGCATTTT
CDR3aa: CASSQVVTANQPQHF

v_gene: TRBV6-5
d_gene: .
j_gene: TRBJ1-5
abundance: .
CDR3nt: TGTGCCAGCAGCCCATTTAGCAATCAGCCCCAGCATTTT
CDR3aa: CASSPFSNQPQHF

v_gene: TRBV29-1
d_gene: TRBD2
j_gene: TRBJ2-5
abundance: .
CDR3nt: TGCAGCGCAGGGGTTCGTGGCGGCGGGAGGCCCCAAGAGACCCAGTACTTC
CDR3aa: CSAGVRGGGRPQETQYF

v_gene: TRBV13
d_gene: .
j_gene: TRBJ2-3
abundance: .
CDR3nt: TGTGCCAGCAGCTTAACAGGGACAGATACGCAGTATTTT
CDR3aa: CASSLTGTDTQYF

v_gene: TRBV14
d_gene: TRBD2
j_gene: TRBJ2-1
abundance: .
CDR3nt: TGTGCCAGCAGCTCTCTACTCAACGTAGCGGGAGGTTTGGATGAGCAGTTCTTC
CDR3aa: CASSSLLNVAGGLDEQFF

v_gene: TRBV27
d_gene: TRBD1
j_gene: TRBJ1-5
abundance: .
CDR3nt: TGTGCCAGCAGGGAAACAGGGGGAGGTCAGCCCCAGCATTTT
CDR3aa: CASRETGGGQPQHF

v_gene: TRBV9
d_gene: .
j_gene: TRBJ2-3
abundance: .
CDR3nt: TGTGCCAGCAGCGTTACAGGATCTGATACGCAGTATTTT
CDR3aa: CASSVTGSDTQYF

v_gene: TRBV5-5
d_gene: TRBD1
j_gene: TRBJ2-7
abundance: .
CDR3nt: TGTGCCAGCAGCCCCGGACAGGGTCTGGCCGAGCAGTACTTC
CDR3aa: CASSPGQGLAEQYF

v_gene: TRBV13
d_gene: .
j_gene: TRBJ2-7
abundance: .
CDR3nt: TGTGCCAGCAGCCCGACCCGGGACGGATCCTACGAGCAGTACTTC
CDR3aa: CASSPTRDGSYEQYF

v_gene: TRBV11-2
d_gene: .
j_gene: TRBJ1-1
abundance: .
CDR3nt: TGTGCCAGCAGCTCGCAGGGAACTGAAGCTTTCTTT
CDR3aa: CASSSQGTEAFF

v_gene: TRBV6-1
d_gene: .
j_gene: TRBJ1-1
abundance: .
CDR3nt: TGTGCCAGCAGTATAGACAGGTACCTGAACACTGAAGCTTTCTTT
CDR3aa: CASSIDRYLNTEAFF

v_gene: TRBV5-4
d_gene: .
j_gene: TRBJ1-6
abundance: .
CDR3nt: TGTGCCAGCAGCTACGGGACGGCGAATTCACCCCTCCACTTT
CDR3aa: CASSYGTANSPLHF

v_gene: TRBV5-4
d_gene: .
j_gene: TRBJ2-2
abundance: .
CDR3nt: TGTGCCAGCAGAGATCAGGGTACCGGGGAGCTGTTTTTT
CDR3aa: CASRDQGTGELFF

v_gene: TRBV6-5
d_gene: .
j_gene: TRBJ2-1
abundance: .
CDR3nt: TGTGCCAGCAGTTACGGGCGGGACCCCAATGAGCAGTTCTTC
CDR3aa: CASSYGRDPNEQFF

v_gene: TRBV28
d_gene: TRBD2
j_gene: TRBJ2-3
abundance: .
CDR3nt: TGTGCCAGCAGTTTATTCAGCGGGGGGGCGGAAGATACGCAGTATTTT
CDR3aa: CASSLFSGGAEDTQYF

v_gene: TRBV6-6
d_gene: TRBD1
j_gene: TRBJ2-7
abundance: .
CDR3nt: TGTGCCAGCAAGACCGGGACAGGGGTACACGAGCAGTACTTC
CDR3aa: CASKTGTGVHEQYF

v_gene: TRBV15
d_gene: .
j_gene: TRBJ1-6
abundance: .
CDR3nt: TGTGCCACCAGCAGAGATTTAAAGTTGCGCTCGAATACCGGTAATTCACCCCTCCACTTT
CDR3aa: CATSRDLKLRSNTGNSPLHF

v_gene: TRBV7-3
d_gene: TRBD2
j_gene: TRBJ2-1
abundance: .
CDR3nt: TGTGCCAGCAGCCTTACGACTAGCAGCGAGCAGTTCTTC
CDR3aa: CASSLTTSSEQFF

v_gene: TRBV15
d_gene: TRBD1
j_gene: TRBJ2-7
abundance: .
CDR3nt: TGTGCCACCAGCAGCGACAGGGGGCGGGTCCTCGAGCAGTACTTC
CDR3aa: CATSSDRGRVLEQYF

v_gene: TRBV27
d_gene: .
j_gene: TRBJ1-2
abundance: .
CDR3nt: TGTGCCAGCAGTCCGGAGGGGTGGAGCTATGGCTACACCTTC
CDR3aa: CASSPEGWSYGYTF

v_gene: TRBV9
d_gene: .
j_gene: TRBJ2-1
abundance: .
CDR3nt: TGTGCCAGCAACGCCGGGACCACATACAATGAGCAGTTCTTC
CDR3aa: CASNAGTTYNEQFF